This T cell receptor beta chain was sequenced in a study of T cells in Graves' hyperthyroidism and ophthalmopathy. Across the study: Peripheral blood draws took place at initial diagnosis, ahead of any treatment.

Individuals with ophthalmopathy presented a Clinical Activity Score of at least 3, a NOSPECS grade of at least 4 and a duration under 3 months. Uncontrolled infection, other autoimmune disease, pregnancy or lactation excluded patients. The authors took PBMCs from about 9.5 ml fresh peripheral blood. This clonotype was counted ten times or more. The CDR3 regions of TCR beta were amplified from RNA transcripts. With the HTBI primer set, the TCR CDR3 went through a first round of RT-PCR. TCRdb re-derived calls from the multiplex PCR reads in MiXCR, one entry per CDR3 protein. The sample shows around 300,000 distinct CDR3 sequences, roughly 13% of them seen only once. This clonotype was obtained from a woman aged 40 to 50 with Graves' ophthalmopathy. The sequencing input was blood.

CDR3 sequence (DNA): TGTGCCAGCAGCGTCCAGGGGCCTAGCACAGATACGCAGTATTTT. Encoded protein: CASSVQGPSTDTQYF. The rearrangement links TRBV28 to TRBJ2-3, with D possibly matching TRBD1 (6 bases). This CDR3 spans 15 amino acids. V was clipped by 6 bases and J by 0 bases, with 13 bases between them. Per the germline V gene, CDR1 is MDHEN and CDR2 is SYDVKM.